This is a list of T cell receptor beta chains from one sample in a study of cytomegalovirus exposure and HLA in healthy donors. The repertoire was sequenced with immunoSEQ multiplex PCR; TCRdb's copy has only in-frame clones and lacks some. In the table there are 60,000 to 65,000 clones, around 75% of which are singletons. Sequenced: PBMCs. All receptors come from a woman aged 35 to 49 in good health and CMV-seropositive. Each CDR3 is given with its conserved first and last residue.

j_call	v_call	cdr3_aa
TRBJ1-5	TRBV27	CASSLQRDRDQPQHF
TRBJ1-3	TRBV5-1	CASSLAASSGNTIYF
TRBJ2-1	TRBV7-9	CASSLGGHNEQFF
TRBJ1-1	TRBV11-3	CASSAGTGSFNTEAFF
TRBJ2-7	TRBV5-4	CASSPGGDGSYEQYF
TRBJ2-7	TRBV5-1	CASSPAAASSYEQYF
TRBJ1-1	TRBV19	CASSRGQGIAEAFF
TRBJ2-7	TRBV5-1	CASSLAGTGAYEQYF
TRBJ1-1	TRBV10-1	CASSERSAGGAYTEAFF
TRBJ2-7	TRBV5-1	CASSSTGTSYEQYF
TRBJ2-1	TRBV4-2	CASSLSGDAQREQFF
TRBJ2-7	TRBV7-2	CASSLVAGEDYEQYF
TRBJ2-7	TRBV7-8	CASSLARFGTGQYEQYF
TRBJ1-2	TRBV11-2	CASSLDGQHYGYTF
TRBJ1-5	TRBV30	CAWSVPGRMGDQPQHF
TRBJ1-4	TRBV5-6	CASSLPGRRDEKLFF
TRBJ2-3	TRBV4-2	CASSQGGGEADTQYF
TRBJ1-2	TRBV5-7	CASSPSRRGGYTF
TRBJ1-3	TRBV2	CASTGFSGGNTIYF
TRBJ2-3	TRBV6-6	CASSYRGGSTDTQYF
TRBJ1-2	TRBV27	CASSFDRGNGYTF
TRBJ2-7	TRBV6-1	CASSEAGGALEQYF
TRBJ2-2	TRBV18	CASSPGQINTGELFF
TRBJ2-1	TRBV7-3	CASSLKAKGPGQGRNEQFF
TRBJ2-7	TRBV28	CASRVSGGVGEQYF
TRBJ1-2	TRBV5-6	CASRREGVNYGYTF
TRBJ2-7	TRBV11-2	CASSLLGTGFYEQYF
TRBJ2-1	TRBV5-1	CASLPRGGQAFGNEQFF
TRBJ1-1	TRBV9	CASSSAGGGVTEAFF
TRBJ1-2	TRBV7-9	CSSSFDTSGYTF
TRBJ1-1	TRBV4-1	CASSQNQGENTEAFF
TRBJ1-2	TRBV4-1	CASSQEGRGRGYTF
TRBJ1-1	TRBV29-1	CSVGGTVEAFF
TRBJ1-1	TRBV5-1	CASSLGGVGNTEAFF
TRBJ1-2	TRBV7-9	CASSLSQGAFNYGYTF
TRBJ2-2	TRBV7-8	CASSLASTGELFF
TRBJ1-5	TRBV4-2	CASGTGGEQPQHF
TRBJ1-4	TRBV27	CASRAGWVRKEKLFF
TRBJ2-5	TRBV29-1	CSVVRGYEETQYF
TRBJ1-4	TRBV30	CAWRLTGGTNEKLFF
TRBJ2-1	TRBV7-2	CASSLQWLAGGHNEQFF
TRBJ1-1	TRBV9	CASSVGVRGLTNTEAFF
TRBJ1-2	TRBV4-3	CASSQDRNSNYGYTF
TRBJ2-3	TRBV6-1	CASPRGPFGTDTQYF
TRBJ2-7	TRBV10-2	CASSSGVVSYEQYF
TRBJ2-7	TRBV10-1	CASSESWGAGQYF
TRBJ2-5	TRBV27	CASSLFGTGETQYF
TRBJ1-2	TRBV6-1	CASSWLGGYTF